This is a list of T cell receptor beta chains from one sample in a study of blood T cell repertoires in COVID-19. Using immunoSEQ multiplex PCR, the repertoire was profiled, and TCRdb retains in-frame clones only, with some absent. The repertoire holds 150,000 to 200,000 clones, with about 86% as singletons. The sequencing input was PBMCs or T cells enriched from blood (not recorded which). Receptor source: a man aged 40-49 years who had recovered from COVID-19. Each CDR3 is given with its conserved first and last residue. The order of the fields is D gene, J gene, V gene, CDR3 protein. The D gene is left open where the match is weak.

d_call: TRBD1; j_call: TRBJ1-1; v_call: TRBV3-1/TRBV3-2; cdr3_aa: CASSRDRGRGTEAFF
d_call: NA; j_call: TRBJ1-2; v_call: TRBV7-2; cdr3_aa: CASSLDRGSAYGYTF
d_call: TRBD1; j_call: TRBJ1-2; v_call: TRBV9; cdr3_aa: CASSPRDRDGGYTF
d_call: NA; j_call: TRBJ1-2; v_call: TRBV5-1; cdr3_aa: CASSLAGRSGYTF
d_call: TRBD1; j_call: TRBJ1-2; v_call: TRBV30; cdr3_aa: CALVGQGASNYGYTF
d_call: NA; j_call: TRBJ1-4; v_call: TRBV21-1; cdr3_aa: CASSKGREEEKLFF
d_call: NA; j_call: TRBJ2-3; v_call: TRBV4-1; cdr3_aa: CASSQDEARGTQYF
d_call: NA; j_call: TRBJ2-2; v_call: TRBV3-1/TRBV3-2; cdr3_aa: CASSPRGTTGELFF
d_call: TRBD2; j_call: TRBJ2-3; v_call: TRBV19; cdr3_aa: CASSTSGGTDTQYF
d_call: TRBD2; j_call: TRBJ2-1; v_call: TRBV5-1; cdr3_aa: CASSLELLAGNEQFF
d_call: NA; j_call: TRBJ2-1; v_call: TRBV4-3; cdr3_aa: CASSQEGVWGGIRDVYNEQFF
d_call: NA; j_call: TRBJ2-5; v_call: TRBV7-9; cdr3_aa: CASSLGGVHWETQYF
d_call: TRBD1; j_call: TRBJ1-5; v_call: TRBV5-6; cdr3_aa: CASSLGQGFNQPQHF
d_call: TRBD1; j_call: TRBJ2-3; v_call: TRBV4-1; cdr3_aa: CASSQVYRDRYTDTQYF
d_call: TRBD1; j_call: TRBJ1-1; v_call: TRBV6-1; cdr3_aa: CASSAGLGDRSTEAFF
d_call: NA; j_call: TRBJ2-2; v_call: TRBV5-1; cdr3_aa: CASSLSRADTGELFF
d_call: TRBD1; j_call: TRBJ1-5; v_call: TRBV5-5; cdr3_aa: CASSLGTGAFNQPQHF
d_call: NA; j_call: TRBJ2-3; v_call: TRBV19; cdr3_aa: CASSGSTLDLTDTQYF
d_call: TRBD1; j_call: TRBJ1-2; v_call: TRBV9; cdr3_aa: CASGDRDNYGYTF
d_call: TRBD2; j_call: TRBJ2-1; v_call: TRBV7-2; cdr3_aa: CASSPRAGDSYYNEQFF
d_call: NA; j_call: TRBJ1-1; v_call: TRBV29-1; cdr3_aa: CSVGAGMNTEAFF
d_call: NA; j_call: TRBJ2-2; v_call: TRBV28; cdr3_aa: CASSDSNTGELFF
d_call: TRBD1; j_call: TRBJ1-1; v_call: TRBV6-5; cdr3_aa: CASSSDRGRQYTEAFF
d_call: TRBD1; j_call: TRBJ2-7; v_call: TRBV5-4; cdr3_aa: CASSLAPGTGGGEQYF
d_call: NA; j_call: TRBJ1-2; v_call: TRBV9; cdr3_aa: CASSVAGSWNGYTF
d_call: NA; j_call: TRBJ2-1; v_call: TRBV10-3; cdr3_aa: CAISVKASAGGSSYNEQFF
d_call: NA; j_call: TRBJ1-4; v_call: TRBV27; cdr3_aa: CASSLEYREGEKLFF
d_call: TRBD2; j_call: TRBJ2-2; v_call: TRBV6-5; cdr3_aa: CASKGREGITGELFF
d_call: TRBD1; j_call: TRBJ1-1; v_call: TRBV5-1; cdr3_aa: CASSGQGASTEAFF
d_call: NA; j_call: TRBJ1-3; v_call: TRBV30; cdr3_aa: CAWSAGNTIYF
d_call: NA; j_call: TRBJ2-7; v_call: TRBV27; cdr3_aa: CASSLTENYEQYF
d_call: NA; j_call: TRBJ1-1; v_call: TRBV19; cdr3_aa: CASSLYTEAFF
d_call: TRBD2; j_call: TRBJ2-2; v_call: TRBV6-1; cdr3_aa: CASNHFGGGPGELFF
d_call: TRBD1; j_call: TRBJ1-3; v_call: TRBV25-1; cdr3_aa: CASSAHTGTGLSGNTIYF
d_call: TRBD1; j_call: TRBJ1-2; v_call: TRBV28; cdr3_aa: CASSLPGTGDYWTF